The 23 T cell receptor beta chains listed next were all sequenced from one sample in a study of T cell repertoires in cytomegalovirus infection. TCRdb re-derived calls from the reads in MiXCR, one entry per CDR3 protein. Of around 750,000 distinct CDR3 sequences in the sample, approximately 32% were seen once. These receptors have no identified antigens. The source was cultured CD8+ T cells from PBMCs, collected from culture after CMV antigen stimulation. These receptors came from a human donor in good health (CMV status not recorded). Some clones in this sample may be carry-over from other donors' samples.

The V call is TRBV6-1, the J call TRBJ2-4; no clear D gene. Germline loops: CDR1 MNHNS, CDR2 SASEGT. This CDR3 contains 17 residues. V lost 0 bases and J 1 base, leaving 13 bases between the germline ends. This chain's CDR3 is CASSEAGALRAKNIQYF. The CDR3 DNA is TGTGCCAGCAGTGAAGCGGGCGCTCTTAGGGCCAAAAACATTCAGTACTTC.

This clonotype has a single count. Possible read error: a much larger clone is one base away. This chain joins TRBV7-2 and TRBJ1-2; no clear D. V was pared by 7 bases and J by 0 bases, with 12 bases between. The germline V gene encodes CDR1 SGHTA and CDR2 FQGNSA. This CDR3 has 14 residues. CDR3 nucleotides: TGTGCCAGCACCCTGTGTCCCACTAACTATGGCTACACCTTC. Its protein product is CASTLCPTNYGYTF.

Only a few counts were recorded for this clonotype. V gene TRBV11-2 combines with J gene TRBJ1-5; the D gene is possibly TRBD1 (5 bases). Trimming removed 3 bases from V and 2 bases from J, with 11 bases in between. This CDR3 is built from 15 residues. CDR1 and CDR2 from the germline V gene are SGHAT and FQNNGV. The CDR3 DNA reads TGTGCCAGCAGCTTTGAAACAGGACGCAATCAGCCCCAGCATTTT. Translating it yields CASSFETGRNQPQHF.

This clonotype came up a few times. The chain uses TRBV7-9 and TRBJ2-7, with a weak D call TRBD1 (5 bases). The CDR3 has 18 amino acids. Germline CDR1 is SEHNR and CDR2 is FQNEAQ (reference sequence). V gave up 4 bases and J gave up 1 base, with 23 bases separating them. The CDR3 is CASSSVLSEQGSSYEQYF. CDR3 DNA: TGTGCCAGCAGCTCAGTCCTCTCAGAGCAGGGTAGTTCCTACGAGCAGTACTTC. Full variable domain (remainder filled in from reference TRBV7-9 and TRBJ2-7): DTGVSQNPRHKITKRGQNVTFRCDPISEHNRLYWYRQTLGQGPEFLTYFQNEAQLEKSRLLSDRFSAERPKGSFSTLEIQRTEQGDSAMYLCASSSVLSEQGSSYEQYFGPGTRLTVT.

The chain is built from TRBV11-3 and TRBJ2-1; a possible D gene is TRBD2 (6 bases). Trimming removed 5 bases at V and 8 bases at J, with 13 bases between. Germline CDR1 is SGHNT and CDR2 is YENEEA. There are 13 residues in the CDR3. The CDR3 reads CASSRRDGDEQFF. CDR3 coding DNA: TGTGCCAGCAGCCGGCGGGACGGCGATGAGCAGTTCTTC.

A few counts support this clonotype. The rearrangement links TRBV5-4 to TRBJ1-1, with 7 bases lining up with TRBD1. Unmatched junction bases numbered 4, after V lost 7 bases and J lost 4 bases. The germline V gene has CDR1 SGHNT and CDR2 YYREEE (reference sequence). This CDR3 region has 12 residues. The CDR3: CASPSGGTEAFF. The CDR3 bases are TGTGCCAGCCCATCAGGGGGCACTGAAGCTTTCTTT.

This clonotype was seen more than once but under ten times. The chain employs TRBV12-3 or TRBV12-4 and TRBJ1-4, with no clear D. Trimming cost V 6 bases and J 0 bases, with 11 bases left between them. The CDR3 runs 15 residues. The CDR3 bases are TGTGCCAGCAGAGCAGACGGATCAACTAATGAAAAACTGTTTTTT. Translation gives CASRADGSTNEKLFF.

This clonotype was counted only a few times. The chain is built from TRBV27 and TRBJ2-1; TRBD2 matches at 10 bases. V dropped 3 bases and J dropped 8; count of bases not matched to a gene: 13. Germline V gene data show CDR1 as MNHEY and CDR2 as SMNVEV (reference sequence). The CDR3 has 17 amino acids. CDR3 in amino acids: CASSFLSSGGAIDEQFF. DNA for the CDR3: TGTGCCAGCAGTTTCCTGTCGAGCGGGGGGGCCATAGATGAGCAGTTCTTC.

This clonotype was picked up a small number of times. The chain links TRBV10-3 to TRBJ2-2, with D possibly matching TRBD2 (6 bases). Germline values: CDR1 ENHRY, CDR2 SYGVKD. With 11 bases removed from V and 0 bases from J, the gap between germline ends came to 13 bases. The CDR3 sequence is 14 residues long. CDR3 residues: CAVPGGTNTGELFF. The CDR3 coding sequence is TGTGCCGTCCCAGGAGGGACGAACACCGGGGAGCTGTTTTTT.

In nucleotides, the CDR3 is TGTGCCAGTAGTTCGATCGCGGGCGGCGACCAGCATTTT. This gives the protein CASSSIAGGDQHF. V is TRBV19 and J is TRBJ1-5; no reliable D call. CDR1 LNHDA and CDR2 SQIVND come from the germline V gene (reference sequence). Deletions cut 5 bases from V and 12 bases from J, with 17 bases between. This CDR3 region has 13 residues.

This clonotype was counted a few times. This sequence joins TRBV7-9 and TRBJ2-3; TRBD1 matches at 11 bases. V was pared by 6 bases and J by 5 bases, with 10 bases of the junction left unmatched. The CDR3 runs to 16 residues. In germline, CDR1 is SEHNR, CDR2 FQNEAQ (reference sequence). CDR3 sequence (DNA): TGTGCCAGCAGTCTCCCCCGGGACAGGGGGAAAGATACGCAGTATTTT. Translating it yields CASSLPRDRGKDTQYF. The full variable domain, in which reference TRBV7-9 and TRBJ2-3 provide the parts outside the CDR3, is DTGVSQNPRHKITKRGQNVTFRCDPISEHNRLYWYRQTLGQGPEFLTYFQNEAQLEKSRLLSDRFSAERPKGSFSTLEIQRTEQGDSAMYLCASSLPRDRGKDTQYFGPGTRLTVL.

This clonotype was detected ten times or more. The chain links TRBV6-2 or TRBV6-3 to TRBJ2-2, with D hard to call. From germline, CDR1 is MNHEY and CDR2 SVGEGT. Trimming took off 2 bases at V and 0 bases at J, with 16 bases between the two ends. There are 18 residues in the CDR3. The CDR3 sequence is CASSYKRGETPNTGELFF. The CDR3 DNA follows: TGTGCCAGCAGTTACAAGCGAGGTGAGACACCGAACACCGGGGAGCTGTTTTTT.

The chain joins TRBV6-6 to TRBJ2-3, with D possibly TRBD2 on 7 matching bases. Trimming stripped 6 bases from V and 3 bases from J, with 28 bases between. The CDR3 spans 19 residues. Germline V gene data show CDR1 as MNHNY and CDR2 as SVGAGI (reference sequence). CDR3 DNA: TGTGCCAGCAGACCGTTTACGGGGGGCCAGCCTAAATCGACAGATACGCAGTATTTT. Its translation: CASRPFTGGQPKSTDTQYF.

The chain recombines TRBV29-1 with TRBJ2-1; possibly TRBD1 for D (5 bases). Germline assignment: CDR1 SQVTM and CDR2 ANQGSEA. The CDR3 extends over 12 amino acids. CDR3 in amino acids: CSVLLPGNEQFF. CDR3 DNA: TGCAGTGTCCTCCTCCCAGGGAATGAGCAGTTCTTC.

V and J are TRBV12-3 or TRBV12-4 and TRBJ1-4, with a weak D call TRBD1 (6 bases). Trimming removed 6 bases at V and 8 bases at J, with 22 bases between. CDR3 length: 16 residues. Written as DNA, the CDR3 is TGTGCCAGCAGCAACCGGCCACCCGGGGGCCGAGAAAAACTGTTTTTT. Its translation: CASSNRPPGGREKLFF.

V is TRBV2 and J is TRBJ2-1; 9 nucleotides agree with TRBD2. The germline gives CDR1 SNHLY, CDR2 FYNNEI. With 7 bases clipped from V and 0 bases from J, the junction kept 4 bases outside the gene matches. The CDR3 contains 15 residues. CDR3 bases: TGTGCCAGCATTACTAGCGGGTCCTCCTACAATGAGCAGTTCTTC. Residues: CASITSGSSYNEQFF.

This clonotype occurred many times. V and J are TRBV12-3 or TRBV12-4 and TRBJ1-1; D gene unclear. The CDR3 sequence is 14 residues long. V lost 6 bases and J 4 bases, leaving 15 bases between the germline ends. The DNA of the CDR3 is TGTGCCAGCAGCCTAGACGGGCCGGGCACTGAAGCTTTCTTT. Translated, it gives CASSLDGPGTEAFF.

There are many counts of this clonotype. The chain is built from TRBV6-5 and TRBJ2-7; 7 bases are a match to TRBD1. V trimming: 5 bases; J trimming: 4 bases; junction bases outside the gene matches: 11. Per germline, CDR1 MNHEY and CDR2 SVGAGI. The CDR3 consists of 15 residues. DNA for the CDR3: TGTGCCAGCAGTGAGCTGTCAGGGGGTATTTACGAGCAGTACTTC. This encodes CASSELSGGIYEQYF.

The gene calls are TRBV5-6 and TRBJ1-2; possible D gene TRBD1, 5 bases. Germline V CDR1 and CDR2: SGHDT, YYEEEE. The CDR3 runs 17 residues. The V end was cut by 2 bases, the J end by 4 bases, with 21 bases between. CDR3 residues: CASSFRAGIPTSYGYTF. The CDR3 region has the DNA TGTGCCAGCAGCTTCAGGGCAGGGATACCCACCTCCTATGGCTACACCTTC.

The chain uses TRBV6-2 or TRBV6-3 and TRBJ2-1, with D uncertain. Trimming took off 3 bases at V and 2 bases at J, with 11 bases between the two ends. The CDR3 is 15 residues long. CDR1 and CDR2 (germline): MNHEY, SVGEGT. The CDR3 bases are TGTGCCAGCAGTTATTCCAATCGACCCTACAATGAGCAGTTCTTC. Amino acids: CASSYSNRPYNEQFF.

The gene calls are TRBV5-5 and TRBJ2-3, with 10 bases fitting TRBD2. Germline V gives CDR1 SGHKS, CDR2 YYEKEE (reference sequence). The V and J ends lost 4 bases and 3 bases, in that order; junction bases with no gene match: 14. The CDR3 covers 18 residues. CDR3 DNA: TGTGCCAGCAGCCCCCTAGCGAGCGGGGGGGCCATAACAGATACGCAGTATTTT. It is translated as CASSPLASGGAITDTQYF.

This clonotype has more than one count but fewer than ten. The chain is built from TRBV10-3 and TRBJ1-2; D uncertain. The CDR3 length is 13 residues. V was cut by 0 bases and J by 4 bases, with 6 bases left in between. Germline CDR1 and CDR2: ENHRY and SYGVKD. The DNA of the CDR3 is TGTGCCATCAGTGAGTCATTGGCCTATGGCTACACCTTC. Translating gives CAISESLAYGYTF.

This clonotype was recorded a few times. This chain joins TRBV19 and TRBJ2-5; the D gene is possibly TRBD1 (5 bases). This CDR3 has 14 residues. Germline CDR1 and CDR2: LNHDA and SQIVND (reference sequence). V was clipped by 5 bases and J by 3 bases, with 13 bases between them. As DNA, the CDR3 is TGTGCCAGTAGTGAACAGGTTTTCAAAGAGACCCAGTACTTC. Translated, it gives CASSEQVFKETQYF. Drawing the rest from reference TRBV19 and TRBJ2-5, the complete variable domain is DGGITQSPKYLFRKEGQNVTLSCEQNLNHDAMYWYRQDPGQGLRLIYYSQIVNDFQKGDIAEGYSVSREKKESFPLTVTSAQKNPTAFYLCASSEQVFKETQYFGPGTRLLVL.